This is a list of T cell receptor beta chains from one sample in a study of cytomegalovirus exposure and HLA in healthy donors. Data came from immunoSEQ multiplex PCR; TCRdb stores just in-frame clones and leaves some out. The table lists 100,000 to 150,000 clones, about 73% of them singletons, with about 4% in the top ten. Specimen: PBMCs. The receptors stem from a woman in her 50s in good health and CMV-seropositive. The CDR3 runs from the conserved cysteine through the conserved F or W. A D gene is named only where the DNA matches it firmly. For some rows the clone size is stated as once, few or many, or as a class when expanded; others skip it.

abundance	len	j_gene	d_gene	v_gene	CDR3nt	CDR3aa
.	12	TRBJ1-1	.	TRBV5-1	TGCGCCAGCAGCCCCGGGAACACTGAAGCTTTCTTT	CASSPGNTEAFF
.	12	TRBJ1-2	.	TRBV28	TGTGCCAGCAGTTTCGGGGGGGGTGGCTACACCTTC	CASSFGGGGYTF
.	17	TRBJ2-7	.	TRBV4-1	TGCGCCAGCAGCCAAGACCTCGATGCAGGGGTCTCCTACGAGCAGTACTTC	CASSQDLDAGVSYEQYF
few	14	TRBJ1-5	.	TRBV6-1	TGTGCCAGCAGTGAAGTTCCCAATGTTCAGCCCCAGCATTTT	CASSEVPNVQPQHF
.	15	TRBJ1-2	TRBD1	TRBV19	TGTGCCAGTAGTCTATGGGACAGACCAAACTATGGCTACACCTTC	CASSLWDRPNYGYTF
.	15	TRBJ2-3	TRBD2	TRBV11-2	TGTGCCAGCAGCTTACCCGGGGGGGGCACAGATACGCAGTATTTT	CASSLPGGGTDTQYF
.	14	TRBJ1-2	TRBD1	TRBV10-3	TGTGCCATCAGTGAAAGGACAGGGGATCGGGGCTACACCTTC	CAISERTGDRGYTF
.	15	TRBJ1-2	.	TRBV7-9	TGTGCCAGCAGCTATGGGGAGGGATCTAGCTATGGCTACACCTTC	CASSYGEGSSYGYTF
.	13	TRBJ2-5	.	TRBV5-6	TGTGCCAGCAGGTTGGCAGGGGAAGAGACCCAGTACTTC	CASRLAGEETQYF
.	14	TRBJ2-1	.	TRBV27	TGTGCCAGCATGCGGGCTAGCGATGGCAATGAGCAGTTCTTC	CASMRASDGNEQFF
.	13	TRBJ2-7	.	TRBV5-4	TGTGCCAGCAGCCGCGGGACCGACTACGAGCAGTACTTC	CASSRGTDYEQYF
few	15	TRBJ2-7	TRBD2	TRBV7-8	TGTGCCAGCAGCCTGACCGGGACTAAATCCTACGAGCAGTACTTC	CASSLTGTKSYEQYF
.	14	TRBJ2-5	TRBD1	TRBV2	TGTGCCAGCAGGGGGACAGTAAACCAAGAGACCCAGTACTTC	CASRGTVNQETQYF
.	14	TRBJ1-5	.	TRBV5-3	TGTGCCAGAAGCCCGGGAAGGGGCAATCAGCCCCAGCATTTT	CARSPGRGNQPQHF
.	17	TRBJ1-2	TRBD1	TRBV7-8	TGTGCCAGCAGCTTACCCCGGGGACAGGGGGCCAACTATGGCTACACCTTC	CASSLPRGQGANYGYTF
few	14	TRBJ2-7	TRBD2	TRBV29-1	TGCAGCGTTGAAGGTCTAGCGGGGGGGTTCGAGCAGTACTTC	CSVEGLAGGFEQYF
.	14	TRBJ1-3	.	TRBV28	TGTGCCAGCAGTCCCCGGGGGTCCGGAAACACCATATATTTT	CASSPRGSGNTIYF
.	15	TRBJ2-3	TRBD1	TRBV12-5	TGTGCTAGTGGTCCGACGGGACAGAAGACAGATACGCAGTATTTT	CASGPTGQKTDTQYF
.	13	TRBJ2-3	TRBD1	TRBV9	TGTGCCAGCAGCGTACTAGGACAGGGTACGCAGTATTTT	CASSVLGQGTQYF
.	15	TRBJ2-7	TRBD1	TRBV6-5	TGTGCCAGCAGAGCCCCCGGGACAGAATCAAACGAGCAGTACTTC	CASRAPGTESNEQYF